This T cell receptor beta chain was identified during a study of OX40 agonist ivuxolimab in advanced cancers. This clone appeared a single time. Per the germline V gene, CDR1 is LGHNT and CDR2 is FRNRAP. The CDR3 is 16 amino acids. Trimming left V 1 base short and J 7 bases short, with 16 bases between. The table came from immunoSEQ multiplex PCR; TCRdb's copy has only in-frame clones and leaves some out. Found here are nearly 45,000 clones, about 80% of them singletons; the top ten hold 4% to 4.5%. The material sequenced was CD4+ or CD8+ T cells sorted from blood, taken in a trial of the OX40 agonist ivuxolimab. The receptor was derived from an adult with an advanced solid tumor such as melanoma, head and neck, liver or kidney cancer. V is TRBV12-5 and J is TRBJ1-4; D ambiguous. The CDR3 is CASGLGPAREAEKLFF. The CDR3 region has the DNA TGTGCTAGTGGTTTGGGCCCAGCAAGGGAAGCTGAAAAACTGTTTTTT. Full variable domain (rest looked up from reference TRBV12-5 and TRBJ1-4): DARVTQTPRHKVTEMGQEVTMRCQPILGHNTVFWYRQTMMQGLELLAYFRNRAPLDDSGMPKDRFSAEMPDATLATLKIQPSEPRDSAVYFCASGLGPAREAEKLFFGSGTQLSVL.